Below, 30 T cell receptor beta chains from the same sample are listed, as sequenced in a study of CD4+ T cells in melanoma. TCRdb's copy holds only in-frame clones and misses some; the assay was immunoSEQ multiplex PCR. Of around 130,000 clones in the sample, 92% were seen once. These receptors were taken from a human donor with melanoma.

V is TRBV5-1 and J is TRBJ2-2, with TRBD2 matching over 12 bases. This CDR3 comprises 16 residues. CDR1 is SGHRS, CDR2 YFSETQ, per germline. The V gene end was trimmed by 4 bases and the J gene end by 2 bases; junction bases not matched to a gene: 3. The CDR3, as DNA: TGCGCCAGCAGCCTACTAGCGGGGGGTAACACCGGGGAGCTGTTTTTT. Protein: CASSLLAGGNTGELFF.

V and J are TRBV9 and TRBJ2-1; D may be TRBD2 (5 bases). Trimming stripped 7 bases from V and 5 bases from J, with 10 bases between. The CDR3 runs 12 residues. CDR1 SGDLS and CDR2 YYNGEE come from the germline V gene. This CDR3 is CASGSKNNEQFF. The CDR3 nucleotides are TGTGCCAGCGGGAGCAAGAACAATGAGCAGTTCTTC.

V and J are TRBV5-1 and TRBJ1-2; D is uncertain. The V end lost 4 bases, the J end lost 7 bases, and 17 bases lay between the germline ends. Germline V gene sequence: CDR1 SGHRS, CDR2 YFSETQ. This CDR3 contains 14 residues. CDR3 loop: CASSLVEGRSGYTF. The CDR3 nucleotides are TGCGCCAGCAGCCTCGTGGAGGGAAGGAGTGGCTACACCTTC.

V and J are TRBV7-9 and TRBJ2-1; a possible D gene is TRBD2 (7 bases). Germline CDR1 and CDR2: SEHNR and FQNEAQ (reference sequence). V shed 8 bases and J shed 4 bases, with 12 bases lying between them. The CDR3 consists of 13 residues. CDR3 protein: CASEGGAYNEQFF. CDR3 bases: TGTGCCAGCGAGGGGGGGGCTTACAATGAGCAGTTCTTC.

This clone was observed once. This rearrangement joins TRBV5-1 to TRBJ1-1; tentatively, D is TRBD1 (6 bases). The V and J ends lost 3 bases and 11 bases respectively, with 17 bases between them. The CDR3 runs to 13 residues. Germline lookup yields CDR1 SGHRS and CDR2 YFSETQ. The CDR3 region has the DNA TGCGCCAGCAGCTCATCGGAGGGGGGTTGGGCTTTCTTT. As protein: CASSSSEGGWAFF.

This CDR3 reads CAWSVSGGRYNEQFF. The CDR3 nucleotides read TGTGCCTGGAGCGTTAGCGGGGGACGATACAATGAGCAGTTCTTC. The rearrangement joins TRBV30 to TRBJ2-1, with TRBD2 matching 9 bases. The CDR3 extends over 15 amino acids. The J segment lost 4 bases and the V segment lost 3 bases, leaving 7 bases of the junction unmatched. CDR1 and CDR2 (germline): GTSNPN, SVGIG (reference sequence).

V gene TRBV7-9 combines with J gene TRBJ1-1; D not certain. Germline CDR1 SEHNR, CDR2 FQNEAQ (reference sequence). V lost 1 base to trimming and J lost 0 bases, with 9 bases between them. The CDR3 extends over 15 amino acids. The CDR3 region has the DNA TGTGCCAGCAGCTTAGGCTCAGTAATGAACACTGAAGCTTTCTTT. Translation: CASSLGSVMNTEAFF.

This sequence joins TRBV2 and TRBJ2-1; D is perhaps TRBD2 (5 bases). The V gene lost 6 bases and the J gene lost 7 bases, with 13 bases spanning the gap. The CDR3 is 13 amino acids. Per the germline V gene, CDR1 is SNHLY and CDR2 is FYNNEI. The CDR3 region is CASRRVERNEQFF. The CDR3 DNA follows: TGTGCCAGCAGGAGGGTGGAAAGAAATGAGCAGTTCTTC. The complete variable domain, with remaining parts taken from reference TRBV2 and TRBJ2-1, reads EPEVTQTPSHQVTQMGQEVILRCVPISNHLYFYWYRQILGQKVEFLVSFYNNEISEKSEIFDDQFSVERPDGSNFTLKIRSTKLEDSAMYFCASRRVERNEQFFGPGTRLTVL.

The gene calls are TRBV7-9 and TRBJ2-1; the match to TRBD2 covers 7 bases. The CDR3 sequence is 14 residues long. Trimming removed 4 bases from V and 10 bases from J; junction bases left unmatched: 10. In germline, CDR1 is SEHNR, CDR2 FQNEAQ (reference sequence). The CDR3 reads CASSSRPMGGEQFF. The CDR3 region has the DNA TGTGCCAGCAGCTCTAGGCCCATGGGAGGGGAGCAGTTCTTC.

The chain is built from TRBV7-2 and TRBJ2-7; 12 bases match TRBD2. Germline V gives CDR1 SGHTA, CDR2 FQGNSA. Trimming at V came to 2 bases and at J to 1 base, leaving 3 bases not matched to a gene. The CDR3 is 16 amino acids. The CDR3 reads CASSLRLAGGSYEQYF. CDR3 coding DNA: TGTGCCAGCAGCTTACGGCTAGCGGGGGGGTCCTACGAGCAGTACTTC.

CDR3 protein: CASSPSGGNTIYF. DNA of the CDR3: TGTGCCAGCAGTCCTTCAGGGGGAAACACCATATATTTT. This sequence joins TRBV27 and TRBJ1-3, with D perhaps TRBD1 (5 bases). There are 13 residues in the CDR3. Germline V gene data show CDR1 as MNHEY and CDR2 as SMNVEV (reference sequence). V lost 5 bases and J lost 4, with 9 bases in between.

The chain uses TRBV28 and TRBJ2-3; 8 bases match TRBD2. CDR1 and CDR2 from the germline V gene are MDHEN and SYDVKM. After removal of 6 bases from V and 2 bases from J, the junction contained 7 bases not matched to a gene. This CDR3 has 15 residues. The CDR3 nucleotides read TGTGCCAGCAGAGAGCGGGGGCAGAACACAGATACGCAGTATTTT. Its protein is CASRERGQNTDTQYF. Filled out from reference TRBV28 and TRBJ2-3, the complete variable domain reads DVKVTQSSRYLVKRTGEKVFLECVQDMDHENMFWYRQDPGLGLRLIYFSYDVKMKEKGDIPEGYSVSREKKERFSLILESASTNQTSMYLCASRERGQNTDTQYFGPGTRLTVL.

The chain uses TRBV18 and TRBJ2-1; possible D gene TRBD1, 6 bases. V dropped 3 bases and J dropped 0 bases, with 9 bases sitting between them. The CDR3 extends over 15 amino acids. Germline lookup yields CDR1 KGHSH and CDR2 LQKENI. CDR3 residues: CASSPDRVSYNEQFF. Written as DNA, the CDR3 is TGTGCCAGCTCACCGGACAGAGTCTCCTACAATGAGCAGTTCTTC.

The chain carries TRBV11-2 and TRBJ1-3, with a weak D call TRBD1 (5 bases). There are 16 residues in the CDR3. Looked up from germline, CDR1 is SGHAT and CDR2 is FQNNGV. Trimming cost V 2 bases and J 2 bases, with 13 bases left between them. The CDR3 spells CASSLWGPKAGNTIYF. The DNA of the CDR3 is TGTGCCAGCAGCTTATGGGGCCCCAAGGCTGGAAACACCATATATTTT.

V gene TRBV10-3 combines with J gene TRBJ2-3; D gene ambiguous. This CDR3 has 15 residues. The V and J ends lost 0 bases and 0 bases respectively, with 7 bases between them. Looked up from germline, CDR1 is ENHRY and CDR2 is SYGVKD. The CDR3 is CAISESTDSTDTQYF. The CDR3 DNA is TGTGCCATCAGTGAGTCCACGGACAGCACAGATACGCAGTATTTT.

The chain is built from TRBV7-9 and TRBJ2-1, with D maybe TRBD1 (6 bases). CDR1 and CDR2 (germline): SEHNR, FQNEAQ (reference sequence). This CDR3 is 13 amino acids long. CDR3 in amino acids: CAGGRQAYNEQFF. For the CDR3, the DNA is TGTGCTGGGGGCAGGCAGGCCTACAATGAGCAGTTCTTC. Drawing the rest from reference TRBV7-9 and TRBJ2-1, the complete variable domain is DTGVSQNPRHKITKRGQNVTFRCDPISEHNRLYWYRQTLGQGPEFLTYFQNEAQLEKSRLLSDRFSAERPKGSFSTLEIQRTEQGDSAMYLCAGGRQAYNEQFFGPGTRLTVL.

The rearrangement uses TRBV28 and TRBJ1-2, with 9 bases identical to TRBD1. Looked up from germline, CDR1 is MDHEN and CDR2 is SYDVKM. The V and J ends lost 8 bases and 8 bases, in that order; junction bases with no gene match: 3. This CDR3 is 11 amino acids long. The CDR3 region is CASDRGDGYTF. CDR3 bases: TGTGCCAGCGACAGGGGGGACGGCTACACCTTC.

The rearrangement joins TRBV19 to TRBJ1-5, with 9 nucleotides matching TRBD1. With 8 bases clipped from V and 6 bases from J, the junction kept 8 bases outside the gene matches. From germline, CDR1 is LNHDA and CDR2 SQIVND (reference sequence). This CDR3 is 14 amino acids long. The DNA of the CDR3 is TGTGCCAGTCGCGGGACAGGGAGAGCTCAGCCCCAGCATTTT. This translates into CASRGTGRAQPQHF.

J is TRBJ1-2 and V is TRBV7-2; D is ambiguous. The CDR3 totals 14 residues. Trimming left V 5 bases short and J 7 bases short, with 17 bases between. From germline, CDR1 is SGHTA and CDR2 FQGNSA. CDR3 protein: CASSTPGFSRGYTF. The CDR3 region has the DNA TGTGCCAGCAGCACCCCAGGTTTCTCACGTGGCTACACCTTC.

The chain combines TRBV7-9 with TRBJ1-2; 7 bases align to TRBD1. The CDR3 sequence is 16 residues long. V lost 7 bases to trimming and J lost 5 bases; unmatched junction nucleotides: 16. Germline V gene data show CDR1 as SEHNR and CDR2 as FQNEAQ (reference sequence). CDR3 in DNA: TGTGCCAGCATCAATCTAGCACAGGGGTTTCTATATGGCTACACCTTC. Its translation is CASINLAQGFLYGYTF.

The chain links TRBV5-4 to TRBJ2-3; 7 positions match TRBD1. The CDR3 totals 16 residues. The V gene's germline CDR1 is SGHNT and CDR2 YYREEE (reference sequence). Trimming at V came to 2 bases and at J to 2 bases, leaving 8 bases not matched to a gene. The DNA of the CDR3 is TGTGCCAGCAGCTTCCGCCGGGACAGCAACACAGATACGCAGTATTTT. Protein sequence: CASSFRRDSNTDTQYF.

The chain recombines TRBV7-3 with TRBJ2-3; 8 nucleotides match TRBD2. The trim removed 4 bases at V and 5 bases at J, leaving 8 bases unmatched. The V gene's germline CDR1 is SGHTA and CDR2 FQGTGA. The length of the CDR3 is 15 residues. The CDR3 bases are TGTGCCAGCAGCTCCGGGACTAGGATCCTAGATACGCAGTATTTT. It codes for CASSSGTRILDTQYF.

This rearrangement joins TRBV7-6 to TRBJ1-1, with 10 bases identical to TRBD1. CDR3 length: 15 residues. Germline-derived CDR1 and CDR2 are SGHVS and FNYEAQ. V dropped 3 bases and J dropped 1; count of bases not matched to a gene: 2. The CDR3 loop reads CASSLTGGPNTEAFF. In DNA, the CDR3 is TGTGCCAGCAGCTTGACAGGGGGCCCGAACACTGAAGCTTTCTTT.

This CDR3 is CASSLQGWVGYTF. The CDR3 nucleotides read TGTGCCAGCAGCTTACAGGGGTGGGTTGGCTACACCTTC. The chain combines TRBV11-2 with TRBJ1-2; tentatively, D is TRBD1 (6 bases). Trimming took off 2 bases at V and 7 bases at J, with 11 bases between the two ends. This CDR3 has 13 amino acids. The germline CDR1 and CDR2 sequences are SGHAT and FQNNGV.

The rearrangement joins TRBV7-3 to TRBJ2-3, with TRBD1 identical over 9 bases. V shed 5 bases, J shed 3 bases, and the junction held 6 bases outside the gene matches. Germline CDR1 is SGHTA and CDR2 is FQGTGA. The CDR3 loop spans 15 amino acids. The CDR3 DNA reads TGTGCCAGCAGCCAAGGACAGGGGCAAACAGATACGCAGTATTTT. Translating gives CASSQGQGQTDTQYF.

This chain connects TRBV5-1 to TRBJ2-3; a possible D gene is TRBD2 (6 bases). CDR1 and CDR2 from the germline V gene are SGHRS and YFSETQ. The CDR3 consists of 15 residues. Between the trimmed V and J ends, which lost 6 bases and 4 bases, there was a span of 18 bases. The CDR3 coding sequence is TGCGCCAGCACCCCCTCCCGGCTAGCGTCAGATACGCAGTATTTT. Protein: CASTPSRLASDTQYF.

This clone has a single count. This chain connects TRBV19 to TRBJ1-2, with a weak D call TRBD1 (5 bases). The V gene lost 4 bases and the J gene lost 4 bases, with 22 bases spanning the gap. Germline V lookup: CDR1 LNHDA, CDR2 SQIVND (reference sequence). The CDR3 spans 17 residues. The CDR3 nucleotides are TGTGCCAGTAGTACCCCCCCCGGGACGACTCTCCCCTATGGCTACACCTTC. Translating it yields CASSTPPGTTLPYGYTF.

The J gene is TRBJ2-3, the V gene TRBV29-1; D is undetermined. CDR1 is SQVTM, CDR2 ANQGSEA, per germline. The CDR3 is 12 amino acids. The germline V and J ends were trimmed by 7 bases and 2 bases, with 10 bases remaining between them. This chain's CDR3 is CSASYYTDTQYF. CDR3 nucleotides: TGCAGCGCCAGCTACTACACAGATACGCAGTATTTT.

The V gene is TRBV19, the J gene TRBJ2-1; possible D gene TRBD2, 5 bases. The germline gives CDR1 LNHDA, CDR2 SQIVND (reference sequence). The CDR3 extends over 15 amino acids. Trimming cost V 5 bases and J 6 bases, with 17 bases left between them. The CDR3 loop is CASSGRGATPNEQFF. DNA of the CDR3: TGTGCCAGTAGTGGTCGGGGTGCGACGCCCAATGAGCAGTTCTTC.

V and J are TRBV14 and TRBJ2-5, with D maybe TRBD2 (5 bases). Per germline, CDR1 SGHDN and CDR2 FVKESK. Trimming stripped 5 bases from V and 5 bases from J, with 15 bases between. This CDR3 spans 14 amino acids. This CDR3 is CASSFYQGGETQYF. The CDR3 coding sequence is TGTGCCAGCAGCTTCTACCAAGGAGGCGAGACCCAGTACTTC.